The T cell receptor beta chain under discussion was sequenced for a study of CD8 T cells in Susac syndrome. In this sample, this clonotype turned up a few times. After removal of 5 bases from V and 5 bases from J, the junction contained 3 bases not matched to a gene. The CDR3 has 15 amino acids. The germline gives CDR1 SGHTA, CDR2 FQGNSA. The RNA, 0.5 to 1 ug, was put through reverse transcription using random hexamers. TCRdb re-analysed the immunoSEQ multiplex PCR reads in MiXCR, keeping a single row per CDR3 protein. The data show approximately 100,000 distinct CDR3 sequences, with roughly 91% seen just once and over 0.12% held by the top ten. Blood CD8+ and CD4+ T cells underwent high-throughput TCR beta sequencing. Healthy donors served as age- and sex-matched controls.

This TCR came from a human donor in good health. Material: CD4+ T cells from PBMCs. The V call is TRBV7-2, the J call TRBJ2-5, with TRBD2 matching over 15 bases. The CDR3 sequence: CASSPGLAGGETQYF. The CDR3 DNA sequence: TGTGCCAGCAGCCCCGGACTAGCGGGGGGGGAGACCCAGTACTTC.